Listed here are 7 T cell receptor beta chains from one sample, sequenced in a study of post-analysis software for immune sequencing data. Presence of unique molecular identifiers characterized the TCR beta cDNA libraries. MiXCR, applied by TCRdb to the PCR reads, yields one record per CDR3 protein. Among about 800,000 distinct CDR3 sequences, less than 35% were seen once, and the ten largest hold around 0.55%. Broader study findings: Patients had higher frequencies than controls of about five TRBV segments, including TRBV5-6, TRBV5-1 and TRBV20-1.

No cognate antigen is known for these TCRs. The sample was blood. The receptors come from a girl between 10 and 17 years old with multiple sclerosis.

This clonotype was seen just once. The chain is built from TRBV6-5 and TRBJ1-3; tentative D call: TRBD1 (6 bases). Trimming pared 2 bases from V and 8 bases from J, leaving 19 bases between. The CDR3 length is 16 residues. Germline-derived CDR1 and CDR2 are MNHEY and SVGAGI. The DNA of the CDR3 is TGTGCCAGCAGTTACCGGGGGGGCCTAAAAGGGGACACCATATATTTT. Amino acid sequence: CASSYRGGLKGDTIYF.

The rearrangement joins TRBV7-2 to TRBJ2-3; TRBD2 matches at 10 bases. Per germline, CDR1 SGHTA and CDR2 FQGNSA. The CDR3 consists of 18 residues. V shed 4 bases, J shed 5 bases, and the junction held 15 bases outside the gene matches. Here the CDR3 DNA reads TGTGCCAGCAGCTCCCCCGGAGCGGGGGGGTTTGTGGTAGATACGCAGTATTTT. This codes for CASSSPGAGGFVVDTQYF.

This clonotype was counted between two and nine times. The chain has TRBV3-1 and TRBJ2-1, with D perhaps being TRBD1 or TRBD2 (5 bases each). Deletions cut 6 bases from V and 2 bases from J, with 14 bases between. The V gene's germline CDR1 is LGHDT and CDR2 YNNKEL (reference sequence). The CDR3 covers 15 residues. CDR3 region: CASSEGPNAYNEQFF. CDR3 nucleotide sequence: TGTGCCAGCAGTGAGGGACCTAATGCCTACAATGAGCAGTTCTTC.

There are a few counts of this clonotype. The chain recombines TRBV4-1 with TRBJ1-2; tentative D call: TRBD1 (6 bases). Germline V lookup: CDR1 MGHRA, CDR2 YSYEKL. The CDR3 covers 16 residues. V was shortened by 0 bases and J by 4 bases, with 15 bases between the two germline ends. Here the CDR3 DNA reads TGCGCCAGCAGCCAAGAGAGCAGGGGCATGGGCTATGGCTACACCTTC. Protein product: CASSQESRGMGYGYTF.

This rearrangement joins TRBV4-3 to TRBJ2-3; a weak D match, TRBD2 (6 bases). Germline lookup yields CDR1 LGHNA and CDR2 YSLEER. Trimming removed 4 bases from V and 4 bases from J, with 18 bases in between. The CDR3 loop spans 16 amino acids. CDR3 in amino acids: CASSPVADPYADTQYF. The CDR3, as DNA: TGCGCCAGCAGCCCGGTAGCGGACCCGTACGCAGATACGCAGTATTTT.

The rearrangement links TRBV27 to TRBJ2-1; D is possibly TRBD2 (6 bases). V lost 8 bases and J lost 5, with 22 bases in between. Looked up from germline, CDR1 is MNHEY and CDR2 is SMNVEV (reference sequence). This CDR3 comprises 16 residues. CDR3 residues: CASSWWRADLDNEQFF. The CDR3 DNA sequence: TGTGCCAGCTCGTGGTGGAGGGCCGATCTGGACAATGAGCAGTTCTTC.

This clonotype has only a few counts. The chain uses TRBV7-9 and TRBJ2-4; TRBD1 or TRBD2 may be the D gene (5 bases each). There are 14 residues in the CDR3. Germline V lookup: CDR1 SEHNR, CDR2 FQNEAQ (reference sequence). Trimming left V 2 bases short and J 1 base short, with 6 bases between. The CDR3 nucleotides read TGTGCCAGCAGCTTATGGGGGGCCAAAAACATTCAGTACTTC. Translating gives CASSLWGAKNIQYF.